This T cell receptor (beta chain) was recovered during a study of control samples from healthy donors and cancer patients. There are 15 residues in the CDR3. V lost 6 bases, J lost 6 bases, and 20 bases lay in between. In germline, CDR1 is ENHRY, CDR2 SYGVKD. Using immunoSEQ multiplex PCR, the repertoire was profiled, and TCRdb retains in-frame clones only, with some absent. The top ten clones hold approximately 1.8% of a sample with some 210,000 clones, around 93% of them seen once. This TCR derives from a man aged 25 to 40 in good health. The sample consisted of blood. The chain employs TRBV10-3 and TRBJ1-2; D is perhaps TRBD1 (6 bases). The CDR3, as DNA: TGTGCCATCAGCGTTCGGACAGCCTCTAAGAATGGCTACACCTTC. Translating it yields CAISVRTASKNGYTF.